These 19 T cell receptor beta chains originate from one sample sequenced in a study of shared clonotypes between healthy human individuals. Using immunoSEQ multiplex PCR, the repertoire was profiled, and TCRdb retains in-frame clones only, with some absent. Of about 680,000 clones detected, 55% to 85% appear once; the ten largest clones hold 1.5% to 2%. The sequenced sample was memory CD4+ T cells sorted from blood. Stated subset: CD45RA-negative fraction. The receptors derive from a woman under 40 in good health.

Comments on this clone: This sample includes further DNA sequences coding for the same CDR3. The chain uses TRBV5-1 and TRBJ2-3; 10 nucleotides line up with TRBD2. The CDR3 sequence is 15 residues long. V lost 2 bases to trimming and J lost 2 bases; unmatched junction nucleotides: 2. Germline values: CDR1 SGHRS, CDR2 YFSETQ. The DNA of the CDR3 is TGCGCCAGCAGCTTAGGACTAGCGGACACAGATACGCAGTATTTT. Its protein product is CASSLGLADTDTQYF.

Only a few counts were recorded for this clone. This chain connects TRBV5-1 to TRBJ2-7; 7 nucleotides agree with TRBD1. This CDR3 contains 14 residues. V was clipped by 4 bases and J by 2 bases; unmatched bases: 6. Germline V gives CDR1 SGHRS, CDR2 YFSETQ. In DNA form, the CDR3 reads TGCGCCAGCAGCCCGCAGGGGGTAGCCTACGAGCAGTACTTC. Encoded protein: CASSPQGVAYEQYF.

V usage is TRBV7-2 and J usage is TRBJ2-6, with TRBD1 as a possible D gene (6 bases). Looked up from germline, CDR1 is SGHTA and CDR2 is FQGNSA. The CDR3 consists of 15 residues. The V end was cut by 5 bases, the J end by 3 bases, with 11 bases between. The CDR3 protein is CASSLAGVGANVLTF. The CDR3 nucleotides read TGTGCCAGCAGCCTCGCAGGGGTTGGGGCCAACGTCCTGACTTTC.

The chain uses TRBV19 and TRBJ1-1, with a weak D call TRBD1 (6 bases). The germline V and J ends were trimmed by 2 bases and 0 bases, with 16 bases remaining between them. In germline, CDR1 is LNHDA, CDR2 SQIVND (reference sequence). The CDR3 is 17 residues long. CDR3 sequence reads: CASSIPKTGRMNTEAFF. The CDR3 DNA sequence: TGTGCCAGTAGTATACCCAAGACAGGACGAATGAACACTGAAGCTTTCTTT. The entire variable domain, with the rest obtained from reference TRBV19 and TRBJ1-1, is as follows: DGGITQSPKYLFRKEGQNVTLSCEQNLNHDAMYWYRQDPGQGLRLIYYSQIVNDFQKGDIAEGYSVSREKKESFPLTVTSAQKNPTAFYLCASSIPKTGRMNTEAFFGQGTRLTVV.

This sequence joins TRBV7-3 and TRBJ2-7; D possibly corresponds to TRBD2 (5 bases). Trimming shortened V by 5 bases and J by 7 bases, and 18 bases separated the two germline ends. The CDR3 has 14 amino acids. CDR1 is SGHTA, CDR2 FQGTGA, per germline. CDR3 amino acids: CASSRGLAAREQYF. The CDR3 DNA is TGTGCCAGCAGCCGCGGGCTTGCGGCGAGAGAGCAGTACTTC.

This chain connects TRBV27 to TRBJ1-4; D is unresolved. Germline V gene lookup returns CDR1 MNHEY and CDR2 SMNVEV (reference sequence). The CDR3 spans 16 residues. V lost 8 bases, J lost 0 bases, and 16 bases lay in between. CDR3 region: CASRGVLRSTNEKLFF. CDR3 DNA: TGTGCCAGCCGCGGCGTACTTCGCTCAACTAATGAAAAACTGTTTTTT.

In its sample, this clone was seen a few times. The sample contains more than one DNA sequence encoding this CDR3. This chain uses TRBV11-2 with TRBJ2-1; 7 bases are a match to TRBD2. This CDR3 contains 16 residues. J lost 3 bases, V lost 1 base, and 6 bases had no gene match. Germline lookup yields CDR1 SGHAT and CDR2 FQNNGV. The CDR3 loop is CASSLGGLAVYNEQFF. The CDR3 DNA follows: TGTGCCAGCAGCTTAGGTGGTCTAGCGGTCTACAATGAGCAGTTCTTC.

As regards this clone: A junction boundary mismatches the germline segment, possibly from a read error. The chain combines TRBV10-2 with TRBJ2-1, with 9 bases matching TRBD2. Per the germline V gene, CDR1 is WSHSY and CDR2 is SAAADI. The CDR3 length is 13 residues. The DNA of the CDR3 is TGCGCCAGCAGTGAGCCCGGACTAGCGACTGTGATCTTC. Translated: CASSEPGLATVIF.

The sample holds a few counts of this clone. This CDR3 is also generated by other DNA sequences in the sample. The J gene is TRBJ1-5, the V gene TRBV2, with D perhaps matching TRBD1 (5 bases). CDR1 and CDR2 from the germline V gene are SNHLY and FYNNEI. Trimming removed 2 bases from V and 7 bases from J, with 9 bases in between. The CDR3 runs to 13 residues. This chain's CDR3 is CASSEQGGQPQHF. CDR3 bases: TGTGCCAGCAGTGAACAGGGTGGGCAGCCCCAGCATTTT.

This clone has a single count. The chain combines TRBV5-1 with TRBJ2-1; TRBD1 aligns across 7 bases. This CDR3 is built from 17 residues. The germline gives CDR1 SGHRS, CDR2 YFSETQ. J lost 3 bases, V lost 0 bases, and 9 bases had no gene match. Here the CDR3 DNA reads TGCGCCAGCAGCTTGGACCCATACGGGACAGTCTACAATGAGCAGTTCTTC. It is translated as CASSLDPYGTVYNEQFF.

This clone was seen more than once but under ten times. CDR3 sequence: CSVELSGQSGRGYTF. CDR3 in DNA: TGCAGCGTTGAACTATCAGGACAGTCAGGTCGGGGCTACACCTTC. The V and J genes are TRBV29-1 and TRBJ1-2; TRBD1 might be the D (6 bases). This CDR3 is built from 15 residues. V lost 2 bases, J lost 8 bases, and 21 bases lay in between. Germline V lookup: CDR1 SQVTM, CDR2 ANQGSEA. Combining the CDR3 with reference TRBV29-1 and TRBJ1-2 gives the whole variable domain SAVISQKPSRDICQRGTSLTIQCQVDSQVTMMFWYRQQPGQSLTLIATANQGSEATYESGFVIDKFPISRPNLTFSTLTVSNMSPEDSSIYLCSVELSGQSGRGYTFGSGTRLTVV.

CDR3 region: CASSSSGSNNEQFF. CDR3 in DNA: TGTGCCAGCAGCTCCAGCGGGAGTAACAATGAGCAGTTCTTC. The V call is TRBV9, the J call TRBJ2-1, with 8 bases aligning to TRBD2. The junction had 5 bases not matched to a gene; V was cut back by 4 bases and J by 5 bases. This CDR3 is 14 amino acids long. Per the germline V gene, CDR1 is SGDLS and CDR2 is YYNGEE.

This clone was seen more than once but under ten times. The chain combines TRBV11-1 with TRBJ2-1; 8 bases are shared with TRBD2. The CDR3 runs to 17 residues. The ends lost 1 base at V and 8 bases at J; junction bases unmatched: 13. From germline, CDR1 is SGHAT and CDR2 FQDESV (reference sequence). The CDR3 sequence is CASSLGGGRPSGDEQFF. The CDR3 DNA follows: TGTGCCAGCAGCTTAGGGGGCGGGAGGCCCTCTGGGGATGAGCAGTTCTTC.

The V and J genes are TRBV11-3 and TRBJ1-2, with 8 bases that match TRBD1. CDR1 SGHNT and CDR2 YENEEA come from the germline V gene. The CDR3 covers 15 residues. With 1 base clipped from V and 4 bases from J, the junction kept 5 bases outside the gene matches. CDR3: CASSLGDRRGYGYTF. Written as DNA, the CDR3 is TGTGCCAGCAGCTTAGGGGACAGGAGGGGCTATGGCTACACCTTC. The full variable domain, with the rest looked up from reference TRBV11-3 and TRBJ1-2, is EAGVVQSPRYKIIEKKQPVAFWCNPISGHNTLYWYLQNLGQGPELLIRYENEEAVDDSQLPKDRFSAERLKGVDSTLKIQPAELGDSAVYLCASSLGDRRGYGYTFGSGTRLTVV.

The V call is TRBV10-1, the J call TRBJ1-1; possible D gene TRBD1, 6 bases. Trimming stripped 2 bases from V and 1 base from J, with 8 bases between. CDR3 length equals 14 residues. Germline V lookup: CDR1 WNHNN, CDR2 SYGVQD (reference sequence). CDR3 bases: TGCGCCAGCAGTGAGACAGGGAAGAACACTGAAGCTTTCTTT. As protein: CASSETGKNTEAFF.

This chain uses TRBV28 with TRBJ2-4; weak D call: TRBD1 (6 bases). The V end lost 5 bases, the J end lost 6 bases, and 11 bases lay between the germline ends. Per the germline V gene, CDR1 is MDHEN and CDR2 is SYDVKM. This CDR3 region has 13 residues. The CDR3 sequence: CASSLPGVNIQYF. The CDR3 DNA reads TGTGCCAGCAGTCTCCCAGGGGTAAACATTCAGTACTTC.

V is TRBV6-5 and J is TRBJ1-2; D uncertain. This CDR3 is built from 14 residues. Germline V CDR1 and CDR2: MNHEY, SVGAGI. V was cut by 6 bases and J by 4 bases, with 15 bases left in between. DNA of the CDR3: TGTGCCAGCAGCCCCCTCGGGGTTGGCTATGGCTACACCTTC. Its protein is CASSPLGVGYGYTF.

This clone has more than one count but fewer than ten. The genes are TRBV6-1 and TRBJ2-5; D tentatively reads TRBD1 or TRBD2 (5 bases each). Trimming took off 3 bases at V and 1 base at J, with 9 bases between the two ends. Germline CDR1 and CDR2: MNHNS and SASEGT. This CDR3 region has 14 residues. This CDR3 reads CASSDWDGQETQYF. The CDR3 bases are TGTGCCAGCAGTGACTGGGACGGCCAAGAGACCCAGTACTTC.

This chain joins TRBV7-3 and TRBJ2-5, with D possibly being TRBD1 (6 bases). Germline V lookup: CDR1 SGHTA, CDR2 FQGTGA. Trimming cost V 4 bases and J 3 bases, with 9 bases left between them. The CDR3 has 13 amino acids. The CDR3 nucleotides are TGTGCCAGCAGCTACAGGGTAGAAGAGACCCAGTACTTC. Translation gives CASSYRVEETQYF.